Following are 21 T cell receptor beta chains from one sample sequenced in a study of cytomegalovirus exposure and HLA in healthy donors. Libraries were prepared by immunoSEQ multiplex PCR; TCRdb keeps only in-frame clonotypes and omits some of them. The sample shows about 200,000 clones, 81% of them seen only once. The sample comprised PBMCs. These TCRs come from a woman aged 30 to 39 in good health and CMV-seronegative.

The chain carries TRBV25-1 and TRBJ2-3, with a tentative D call TRBD2 (6 bases). Germline CDR1 and CDR2: MGHDK and SYGVNS. Trimming left V 0 bases short and J 8 bases short, with 6 bases between. The CDR3 runs 12 residues. The CDR3 is CASSEYGGTQYF. CDR3 nucleotides: TGTGCCAGCAGTGAATACGGGGGTACGCAGTATTTT. The full variable domain, its missing parts supplied by reference TRBV25-1 and TRBJ2-3, is EADIYQTPRYLVIGTGKKITLECSQTMGHDKMYWYQQDPGMELHLIHYSYGVNSTEKGDLSSESTVSRIRTEHFPLTLESARPSHTSQYLCASSEYGGTQYFGPGTRLTVL.

The gene calls are TRBV6-1 and TRBJ2-1; 8 bases fit TRBD1. CDR1 MNHNS and CDR2 SASEGT come from the germline V gene. The V and J ends lost 6 bases and 2 bases, in that order; junction bases with no gene match: 6. The length of the CDR3 is 15 residues. The CDR3 DNA reads as TGTGCCAGCAGCCTCGACAGGGGTGCCTACAATGAGCAGTTCTTC. Protein sequence: CASSLDRGAYNEQFF.

Only one count was recorded for this clone. The chain joins TRBV5-4 to TRBJ2-3; TRBD2 might be the D (6 bases). Germline V gene sequence: CDR1 SGHNT, CDR2 YYREEE (reference sequence). The CDR3 totals 16 residues. V dropped 0 bases and J dropped 2 bases, with 13 bases sitting between them. CDR3 sequence: CASSLAGTRTTDTQYF. The CDR3 DNA is TGTGCCAGCAGCTTGGCCGGGACTCGCACCACAGATACGCAGTATTTT.

The rearrangement joins TRBV9 to TRBJ2-1, with D possibly being TRBD2 (5 bases). V shed 0 bases and J shed 8 bases, with 6 bases lying between them. This CDR3 contains 12 residues. Germline CDR1 is SGDLS and CDR2 is YYNGEE. DNA of the CDR3: TGTGCCAGCAGCGTAGCGGGGTATGAGCAGTTCTTC. Amino acids: CASSVAGYEQFF.

This sequence joins TRBV5-1 and TRBJ2-3; TRBD2 matches at 11 bases. The V segment lost 5 bases and the J segment 2 bases; nucleotides outside the gene matches: 4. The germline CDR1 and CDR2 sequences are SGHRS and YFSETQ. This CDR3 comprises 15 residues. CDR3 region: CASRLAGALTDTQYF. The CDR3 DNA is TGCGCCAGCAGACTAGCGGGAGCACTCACAGATACGCAGTATTTT.

This clone has a handful of counts. The chain recombines TRBV10-1 with TRBJ1-2, with D uncertain. The CDR3 consists of 13 residues. CDR1 and CDR2 (germline): WNHNN, SYGVQD (reference sequence). The V end lost 5 bases, the J end lost 5 bases, and 12 bases lay between the germline ends. The CDR3 nucleotides read TGCGCCAGCAGTCCAGGAGGGAATTATGGCTACACCTTC. As protein: CASSPGGNYGYTF.

The genes are TRBV7-8 and TRBJ2-2; D may be TRBD1 (6 bases). The CDR3 length is 15 residues. Germline V gene lookup returns CDR1 SGHVS and CDR2 FQNEAQ. V was trimmed by 4 bases and J by 3 bases, leaving 12 bases between them. Here the CDR3 reads CASSSRDMYTGELFF. The CDR3 nucleotides read TGTGCCAGCAGCTCCCGGGACATGTACACCGGGGAGCTGTTTTTT.

The CDR3 sequence: CASSLSPGTQYF. As DNA, the CDR3 is TGTGCCAGCAGTTTATCCCCCGGGACCCAGTACTTC. The V and J genes are TRBV28 and TRBJ2-5; D call uncertain. CDR1 MDHEN and CDR2 SYDVKM come from the germline V gene. V lost 1 base to trimming and J lost 7 bases, with 7 bases between them. The CDR3 covers 12 residues.

CDR3 protein: CASSFDRGTLGGYTF. CDR3 coding DNA: TGTGCCAGCAGTTTCGACAGGGGGACCCTTGGCGGCTACACCTTC. The J gene is TRBJ1-2, the V gene TRBV6-5, with 9 nucleotides matching TRBD1. Germline CDR1 is MNHEY and CDR2 is SVGAGI. CDR3 size: 15 residues. Trimming took 4 bases from V and 8 from J; bases not matched to a gene: 11.

The chain combines TRBV27 with TRBJ2-7, with a weak D call TRBD2 (6 bases). Germline CDR1 reads MNHEY; CDR2 reads SMNVEV (reference sequence). This CDR3 has 15 amino acids. V dropped 10 bases and J dropped 4 bases, with 23 bases sitting between them. The CDR3 is CANSVRGIPGYEQYF. The CDR3 DNA is TGTGCCAACAGCGTACGGGGGATTCCGGGGTACGAGCAGTACTTC.

This chain joins TRBV18 and TRBJ2-7, with 11 bases identical to TRBD2. J lost 1 base, V lost 2 bases, and 4 bases had no gene match. Germline loops: CDR1 KGHSH, CDR2 LQKENI. This CDR3 spans 16 amino acids. The CDR3 sequence is CASSPMGLAESYEQYF. The CDR3 bases are TGTGCCAGCTCACCAATGGGACTAGCGGAGTCCTACGAGCAGTACTTC. The entire variable domain, with the rest obtained from reference TRBV18 and TRBJ2-7, is as follows: NAGVMQNPRHLVRRRGQEARLRCSPMKGHSHVYWYRQLPEEGLKFMVYLQKENIIDESGMPKERFSAEFPKEGPSILRIQQVVRGDSAAYFCASSPMGLAESYEQYFGPGTRLTVT.

This chain joins TRBV6-1 and TRBJ1-5, with 7 bases that match TRBD1. The germline gives CDR1 MNHNS, CDR2 SASEGT. CDR3 length equals 16 residues. The ends lost 3 bases at V and 0 bases at J; junction bases unmatched: 5. CDR3 coding DNA: TGTGCCAGCAGTGACCCCGGGACAGTTAGCAATCAGCCCCAGCATTTT. Its protein is CASSDPGTVSNQPQHF.

V usage is TRBV11-2 and J usage is TRBJ2-7, with a tentative D call TRBD1 (6 bases). Trimming left V 3 bases short and J 7 bases short, with 16 bases between. CDR1 SGHAT and CDR2 FQNNGV come from the germline V gene. The CDR3 covers 14 residues. In nucleotides, the CDR3 is TGTGCCAGCAGCTTTTCCGAGGGGGTTCGGGAGCAGTACTTC. Translated, it gives CASSFSEGVREQYF.

The chain combines TRBV6-6 with TRBJ2-2, with 7 bases lining up with TRBD2. Germline lookup yields CDR1 MNHNY and CDR2 SVGAGI (reference sequence). The CDR3 is 16 amino acids. Trimming at V came to 0 bases and at J to 7 bases, leaving 8 bases not matched to a gene. The CDR3 loop reads CASSYSGGRAIGELFF. For the CDR3, the DNA is TGTGCCAGCAGTTACTCGGGGGGGAGGGCAATCGGGGAGCTGTTTTTT.

CDR3 nucleotide sequence: TGTGCCAGCTCTGACTACATGGATCCTAACGAGCAGTACTTC. Translated, it gives CASSDYMDPNEQYF. This chain uses TRBV18 with TRBJ2-7; the D gene is possibly TRBD2 (5 bases). V was trimmed by 6 bases and J by 5 bases, leaving 17 bases between them. Germline values: CDR1 KGHSH, CDR2 LQKENI. The CDR3 consists of 14 residues.

This chain joins TRBV2 and TRBJ2-3, with TRBD2 identical over 9 bases. From germline, CDR1 is SNHLY and CDR2 FYNNEI. Unmatched junction bases numbered 17, after V lost 8 bases and J lost 2 bases. The CDR3 has 18 amino acids. The CDR3 bases are TGTGCCAGCTTCAGTGAAGCCTGGCTAGCGGGGACCACAGATACGCAGTATTTT. Its protein is CASFSEAWLAGTTDTQYF.

The rearrangement links TRBV7-6 to TRBJ2-2, with 12 bases aligning to TRBD2. The V and J ends lost 4 bases and 5 bases, in that order; junction bases with no gene match: 5. There are 16 residues in the CDR3. Looked up from germline, CDR1 is SGHVS and CDR2 is FNYEAQ. The CDR3 sequence: CASSSTSGGTTGELFF. Here the CDR3 DNA reads TGTGCCAGCAGCTCCACTAGCGGGGGGACAACCGGGGAGCTGTTTTTT.

This sequence joins TRBV11-2 and TRBJ1-4; D remains unclear. CDR3 length equals 15 residues. Germline values: CDR1 SGHAT, CDR2 FQNNGV. Trimming took 1 base from V and 4 from J, leaving 10 bases between them. DNA of the CDR3: TGTGCCAGCAGCTTAGGGTCGGGGAATAATGAAAAACTGTTTTTT. It yields the protein CASSLGSGNNEKLFF. Using reference TRBV11-2 and TRBJ1-4 for the parts outside the CDR3, the full variable domain is EAGVAQSPRYKIIEKRQSVAFWCNPISGHATLYWYQQILGQGPKLLIQFQNNGVVDDSQLPKDRFSAERLKGVDSTLKIQPAKLEDSAVYLCASSLGSGNNEKLFFGSGTQLSVL.

Written as DNA, the CDR3 is TGTGCCATCAGTGAGTCGACTAGGGCTCAGCCCCAGCATTTT. Translated: CAISESTRAQPQHF. V usage is TRBV10-3 and J usage is TRBJ1-5; D uncertain. Germline V lookup: CDR1 ENHRY, CDR2 SYGVKD. CDR3 length: 14 residues. Trimming cost V 0 bases and J 6 bases, with 9 bases left between them.

The chain uses TRBV2 and TRBJ2-7; D is undetermined. Trimming shortened V by 5 bases and J by 5 bases, and 16 bases separated the two germline ends. This CDR3 has 14 residues. Germline CDR1 reads SNHLY; CDR2 reads FYNNEI. The CDR3 nucleotides read TGTGCCAGCAGTCAAAGGTCCCCTCGGGACGAGCAGTACTTC. Residues: CASSQRSPRDEQYF.

The V gene is TRBV4-1, the J gene TRBJ2-7; D not resolved. The germline V and J ends were trimmed by 1 base and 5 bases, with 9 bases remaining between them. This CDR3 is 13 amino acids long. CDR1 is MGHRA, CDR2 YSYEKL, per germline. In DNA form, the CDR3 reads TGCGCCAGCAGCCAAGTTGGGCTGGACGAGCAGTACTTC. This codes for CASSQVGLDEQYF.